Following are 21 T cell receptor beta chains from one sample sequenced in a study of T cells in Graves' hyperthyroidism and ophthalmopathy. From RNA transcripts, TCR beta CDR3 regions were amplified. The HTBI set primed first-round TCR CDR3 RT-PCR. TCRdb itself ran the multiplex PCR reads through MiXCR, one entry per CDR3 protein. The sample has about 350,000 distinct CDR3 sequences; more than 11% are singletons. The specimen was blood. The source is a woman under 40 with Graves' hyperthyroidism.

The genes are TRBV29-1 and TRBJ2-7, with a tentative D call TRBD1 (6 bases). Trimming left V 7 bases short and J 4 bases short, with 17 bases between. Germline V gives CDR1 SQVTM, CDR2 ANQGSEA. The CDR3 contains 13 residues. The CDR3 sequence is CSAETGLPYEQYF. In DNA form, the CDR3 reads TGCAGCGCCGAAACAGGGTTGCCGTACGAGCAGTACTTC.

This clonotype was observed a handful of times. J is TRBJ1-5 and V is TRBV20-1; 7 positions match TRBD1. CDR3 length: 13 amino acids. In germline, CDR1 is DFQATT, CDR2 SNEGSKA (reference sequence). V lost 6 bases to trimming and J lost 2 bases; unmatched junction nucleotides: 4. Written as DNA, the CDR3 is TGCAGTGCCACTACAGGGGGCAATCAGCCCCAGCATTTT. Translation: CSATTGGNQPQHF.

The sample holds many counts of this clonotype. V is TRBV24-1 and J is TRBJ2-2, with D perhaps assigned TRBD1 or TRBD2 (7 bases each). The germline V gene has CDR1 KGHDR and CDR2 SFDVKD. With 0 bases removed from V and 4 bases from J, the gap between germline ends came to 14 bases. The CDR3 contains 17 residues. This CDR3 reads CATSDLREGARTGELFF. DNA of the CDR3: TGTGCCACCAGTGATTTGAGGGAGGGGGCGCGCACCGGGGAGCTGTTTTTT.

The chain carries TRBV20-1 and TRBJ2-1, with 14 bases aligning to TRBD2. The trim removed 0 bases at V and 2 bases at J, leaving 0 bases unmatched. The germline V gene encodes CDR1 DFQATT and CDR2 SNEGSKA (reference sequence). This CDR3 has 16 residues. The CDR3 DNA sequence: TGCAGTGCTAGAGAGACTAGCGGGAGGGCCTACAATGAGCAGTTCTTC. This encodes CSARETSGRAYNEQFF.

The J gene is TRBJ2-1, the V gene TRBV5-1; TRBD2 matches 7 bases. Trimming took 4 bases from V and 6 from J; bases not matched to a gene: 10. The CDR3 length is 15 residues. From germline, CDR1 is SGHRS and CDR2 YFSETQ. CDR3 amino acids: CASSKQRGTFNEQFF. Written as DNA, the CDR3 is TGCGCCAGCAGCAAACAGCGGGGTACTTTCAATGAGCAGTTCTTC.

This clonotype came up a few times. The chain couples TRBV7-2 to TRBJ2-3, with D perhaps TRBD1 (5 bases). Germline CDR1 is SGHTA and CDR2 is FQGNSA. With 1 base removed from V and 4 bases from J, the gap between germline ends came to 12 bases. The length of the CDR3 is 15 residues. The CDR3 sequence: CASSLGGVGPDTQYF. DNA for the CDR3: TGTGCCAGCAGCTTAGGGGGCGTGGGCCCAGATACGCAGTATTTT.

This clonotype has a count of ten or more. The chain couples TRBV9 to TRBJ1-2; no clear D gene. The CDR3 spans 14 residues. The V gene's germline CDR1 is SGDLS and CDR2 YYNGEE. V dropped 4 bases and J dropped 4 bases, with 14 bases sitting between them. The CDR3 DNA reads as TGTGCCAGCAGCCCAGAGGTTCCACCCTATGGCTACACCTTC. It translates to CASSPEVPPYGYTF.

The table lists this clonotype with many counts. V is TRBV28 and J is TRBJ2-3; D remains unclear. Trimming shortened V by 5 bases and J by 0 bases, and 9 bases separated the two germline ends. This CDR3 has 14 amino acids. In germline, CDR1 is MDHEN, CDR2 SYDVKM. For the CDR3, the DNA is TGTGCCAGCAGTCCACAGACTAGCACAGATACGCAGTATTTT. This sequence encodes CASSPQTSTDTQYF.

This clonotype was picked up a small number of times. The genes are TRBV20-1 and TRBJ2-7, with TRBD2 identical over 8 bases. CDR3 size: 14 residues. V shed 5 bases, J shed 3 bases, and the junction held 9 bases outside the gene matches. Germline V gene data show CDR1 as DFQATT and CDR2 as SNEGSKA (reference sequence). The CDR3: CSAELSGGDYEQYF. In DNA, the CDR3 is TGCAGTGCTGAACTAAGCGGGGGAGACTACGAGCAGTACTTC.

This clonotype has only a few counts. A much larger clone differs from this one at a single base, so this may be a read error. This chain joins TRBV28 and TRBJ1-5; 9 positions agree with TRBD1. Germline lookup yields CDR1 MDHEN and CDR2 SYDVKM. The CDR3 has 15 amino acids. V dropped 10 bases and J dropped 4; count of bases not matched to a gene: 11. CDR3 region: CANNFRDRVNQPQHF. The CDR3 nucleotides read TGTGCCAACAACTTCCGGGACAGGGTTAATCAGCCCCAGCATTTT.

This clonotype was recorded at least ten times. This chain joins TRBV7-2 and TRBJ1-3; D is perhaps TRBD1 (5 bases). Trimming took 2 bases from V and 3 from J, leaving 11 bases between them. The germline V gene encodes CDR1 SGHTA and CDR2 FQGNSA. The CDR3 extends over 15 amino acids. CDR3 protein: CASSLMQGSGNTIYF. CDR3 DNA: TGTGCCAGCAGCTTAATGCAGGGAAGTGGAAACACCATATATTTT.

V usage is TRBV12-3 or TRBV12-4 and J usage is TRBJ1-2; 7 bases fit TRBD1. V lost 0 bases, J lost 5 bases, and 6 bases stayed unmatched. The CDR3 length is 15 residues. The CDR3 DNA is TGTGCCAGCAGTTTAGCGTCCAGGGGGGGTTATGGCTACACCTTC. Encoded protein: CASSLASRGGYGYTF.

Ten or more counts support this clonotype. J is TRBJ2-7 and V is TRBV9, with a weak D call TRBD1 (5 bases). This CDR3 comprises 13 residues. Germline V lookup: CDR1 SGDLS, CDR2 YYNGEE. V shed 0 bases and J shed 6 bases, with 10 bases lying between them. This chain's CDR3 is CASSVAQGSEQYF. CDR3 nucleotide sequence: TGTGCCAGCAGCGTAGCCCAGGGTTCCGAGCAGTACTTC.

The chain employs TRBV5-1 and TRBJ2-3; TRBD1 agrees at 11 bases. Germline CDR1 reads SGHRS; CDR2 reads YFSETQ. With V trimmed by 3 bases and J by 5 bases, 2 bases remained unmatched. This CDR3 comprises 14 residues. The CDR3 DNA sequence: TGCGCCAGCAGCTCTGGGACAGGGGGAGATACGCAGTATTTT. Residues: CASSSGTGGDTQYF.

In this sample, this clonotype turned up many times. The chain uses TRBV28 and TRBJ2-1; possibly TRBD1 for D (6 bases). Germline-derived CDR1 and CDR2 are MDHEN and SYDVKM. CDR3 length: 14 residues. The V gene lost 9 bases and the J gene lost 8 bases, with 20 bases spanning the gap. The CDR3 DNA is TGTGCCAGTTACGGGACAACCCGCGTGGATGAGCAGTTCTTC. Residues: CASYGTTRVDEQFF.

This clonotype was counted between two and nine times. The CDR3: CASSPSWGQGTYEQYF. The CDR3 region has the DNA TGTGCCAGCAGCCCATCGTGGGGACAGGGGACGTACGAGCAGTACTTC. V and J are TRBV3-1 and TRBJ2-7; TRBD1 matches 10 bases. CDR1 and CDR2 (germline): LGHDT, YNNKEL (reference sequence). V dropped 4 bases and J dropped 4; count of bases not matched to a gene: 10. CDR3 length: 16 residues.

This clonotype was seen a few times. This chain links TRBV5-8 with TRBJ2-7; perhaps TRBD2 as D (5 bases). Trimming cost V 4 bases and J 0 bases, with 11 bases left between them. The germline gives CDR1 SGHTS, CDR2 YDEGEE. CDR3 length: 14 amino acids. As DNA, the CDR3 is TGTGCCAGCAGCCCCTGGCGGGCCTCCTACGAGCAGTACTTC. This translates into CASSPWRASYEQYF.

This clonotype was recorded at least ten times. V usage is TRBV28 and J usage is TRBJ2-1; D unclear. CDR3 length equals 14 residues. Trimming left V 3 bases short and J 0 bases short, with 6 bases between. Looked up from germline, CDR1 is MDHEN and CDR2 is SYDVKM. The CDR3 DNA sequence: TGTGCCAGCAGTTTCGAGAGCTCCTACAATGAGCAGTTCTTC. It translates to CASSFESSYNEQFF.

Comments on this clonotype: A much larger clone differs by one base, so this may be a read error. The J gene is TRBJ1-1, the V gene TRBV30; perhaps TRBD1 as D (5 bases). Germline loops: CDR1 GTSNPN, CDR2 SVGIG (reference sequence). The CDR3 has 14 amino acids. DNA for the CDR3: TGTGCCTGGACTTCTCCGGGACGAAGGTATTTAGCTTCCTTT. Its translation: CAWTSPGRRYLASF.

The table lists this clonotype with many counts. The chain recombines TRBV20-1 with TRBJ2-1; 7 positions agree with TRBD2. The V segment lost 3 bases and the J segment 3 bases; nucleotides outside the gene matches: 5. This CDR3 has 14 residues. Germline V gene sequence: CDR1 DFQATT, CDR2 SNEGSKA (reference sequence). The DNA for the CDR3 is TGCAGTGCTAGTCGAATAGCGGGCTACAATGAGCAGTTCTTC. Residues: CSASRIAGYNEQFF.

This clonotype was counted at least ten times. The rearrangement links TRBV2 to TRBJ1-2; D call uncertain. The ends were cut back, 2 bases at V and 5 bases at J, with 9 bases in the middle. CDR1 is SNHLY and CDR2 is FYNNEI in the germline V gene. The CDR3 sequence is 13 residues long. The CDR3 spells CASSELGNYGYTF. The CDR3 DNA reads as TGTGCCAGCAGTGAATTGGGAAATTATGGCTACACCTTC.